Shown below are 22 T cell receptor beta chains from a single sample sequenced in a study of cytomegalovirus exposure and HLA in healthy donors (dated by TCRdb to 2015 to 2018). Library preparation employed the immunoSEQ multiplex PCR assay. A mixture of 60 forward primers for TCR Vbeta segments and 13 reverse primers for TCR Jbeta segments was used in the multiplex PCR. The table comes from immuneACCESS by way of TCRdb, which keeps in-frame sequences with V and J called. Part of the clones is missing from these tables; in studies checked, under half for an unresolved V gene and the rest for unknown reasons. The sample table holds 110,000 to 150,000 clones, of which over 75% were seen once. Of the sample, 1.5% to 2% is held by the ten largest clones. The source material was PBMCs. Receptor source: a woman in her twenties or thirties in good health and CMV-seronegative.

The chain uses TRBV2 and TRBJ2-2; 7 nucleotides agree with TRBD2. CDR1 is SNHLY and CDR2 is FYNNEI in the germline V gene. This CDR3 spans 16 amino acids. J lost 4 bases, V lost 8 bases, and 13 bases had no gene match. DNA of the CDR3: TGTGCCAGCTCCCGGAGAGGACTAGTTGGCACCGGGGAGCTGTTTTTT. The encoded protein is CASSRRGLVGTGELFF.

The CDR3 nucleotides read TGTGCCAGCAGTATTGGACAGGGTGGAATGAGCACTGAAGCTTTCTTT. Encoded protein: CASSIGQGGMSTEAFF. V usage is TRBV11-2 and J usage is TRBJ1-1; TRBD1 agrees at 8 bases. V dropped 6 bases and J dropped 4; count of bases not matched to a gene: 13. Per the germline V gene, CDR1 is SGHAT and CDR2 is FQNNGV. The CDR3 has 16 amino acids. The variable domain in full, with the rest retrieved from reference TRBV11-2 and TRBJ1-1, is EAGVAQSPRYKIIEKRQSVAFWCNPISGHATLYWYQQILGQGPKLLIQFQNNGVVDDSQLPKDRFSAERLKGVDSTLKIQPAKLEDSAVYLCASSIGQGGMSTEAFFGQGTRLTVV.

This clone was detected a few times. This chain joins TRBV11-1 and TRBJ1-2; D gene unclear. There are 13 residues in the CDR3. V shed 3 bases and J shed 6 bases, with 11 bases lying between them. Germline V gene data show CDR1 as SGHAT and CDR2 as FQDESV (reference sequence). CDR3 bases: TGTGCCAGCAGCTTCGGCGGAAGGAATGGCTACACCTTC. This gives the protein CASSFGGRNGYTF.

The J gene is TRBJ2-3, the V gene TRBV11-2; D is unclear. V shed 3 bases and J shed 0 bases, with 13 bases lying between them. CDR1 is SGHAT and CDR2 is FQNNGV in the germline V gene. The CDR3 is 16 amino acids. In DNA form, the CDR3 reads TGTGCCAGCAGCTTCGGGTCTCGCTCAAGCACAGATACGCAGTATTTT. It specifies CASSFGSRSSTDTQYF.

This clone was counted once. The CDR3 region is CAWSVRGYAEAFF. CDR3 sequence (DNA): TGTGCCTGGAGTGTTCGGGGGTACGCTGAAGCTTTCTTT. This sequence joins TRBV30 and TRBJ1-1; weak D call: TRBD1 (5 bases). The CDR3 is 13 residues long. The germline V gene has CDR1 GTSNPN and CDR2 SVGIG (reference sequence). Trimming pared 0 bases from V and 6 bases from J, leaving 11 bases between.

The V call is TRBV10-3, the J call TRBJ2-2; the match to TRBD2 covers 12 bases. CDR3 length: 17 amino acids. Germline CDR1 ENHRY, CDR2 SYGVKD. V shed 2 bases, J shed 7 bases, and the junction held 8 bases outside the gene matches. The CDR3 sequence: CAISEGTSGSFGGELFF. The CDR3 DNA sequence: TGTGCCATCAGTGAGGGGACTAGCGGGTCCTTCGGCGGGGAGCTGTTTTTT.

This clone showed up just once. V usage is TRBV5-1 and J usage is TRBJ2-7, with 8 bases lining up with TRBD1. Unmatched junction bases numbered 12, after V lost 5 bases and J lost 2 bases. The V gene's germline CDR1 is SGHRS and CDR2 YFSETQ. The CDR3 contains 16 residues. CDR3 amino acids: CASSPTGVWSTYEQYF. The CDR3 DNA is TGCGCCAGCAGTCCGACAGGGGTCTGGTCCACCTACGAGCAGTACTTC.

The chain combines TRBV14 with TRBJ2-2, with D possibly TRBD2 on 6 matching bases. Germline assignment: CDR1 SGHDN and CDR2 FVKESK. V was trimmed by 4 bases and J by 5 bases, leaving 8 bases between them. This CDR3 spans 13 amino acids. CDR3 residues: CASSPRGTGELFF. In nucleotides, the CDR3 is TGTGCCAGCAGCCCTCGGGGGACCGGGGAGCTGTTTTTT.

This clone occurred a few times. The DNA for the CDR3 is TGTGCCAGCAGCCCGGACAGGGACGGAGAAGCTTTCTTT. Translation: CASSPDRDGEAFF. The V and J genes are TRBV25-1 and TRBJ1-1; TRBD1 agrees at 8 bases. Germline V CDR1 and CDR2: MGHDK, SYGVNS. Trimming took 6 bases from V and 8 from J; bases not matched to a gene: 8. CDR3 length: 13 amino acids.

The rearrangement uses TRBV7-3 and TRBJ2-3; 8 bases line up with TRBD2. With V trimmed by 5 bases and J by 0 bases, 19 bases remained unmatched. The CDR3 is 20 amino acids. CDR1 and CDR2 (germline): SGHTA, FQGTGA. CDR3 DNA: TGTGCCAGCAGCCTAGAGGTTAGCGGGGCTACTCTGGCTAGCACAGATACGCAGTATTTT. Its translation is CASSLEVSGATLASTDTQYF.

V is TRBV7-9 and J is TRBJ2-1, with D possibly being TRBD2 (6 bases). The CDR3 is 14 residues long. CDR1 and CDR2 from the germline V gene are SEHNR and FQNEAQ (reference sequence). The V end lost 7 bases, the J end lost 6 bases, and 16 bases lay between the germline ends. Here the CDR3 reads CASILSGRSNEQFF. In DNA form, the CDR3 reads TGTGCCAGCATCCTTAGCGGCAGAAGCAATGAGCAGTTCTTC.

This rearrangement joins TRBV4-1 to TRBJ1-4; 7 nucleotides agree with TRBD1. CDR3 length: 14 residues. The trim removed 6 bases at V and 3 bases at J, leaving 4 bases unmatched. In germline, CDR1 is MGHRA, CDR2 YSYEKL. DNA for the CDR3: TGCGCCAGCAGTATGGGACAGTCTAATGAAAAACTGTTTTTT. Protein: CASSMGQSNEKLFF.

Here the CDR3 reads CAISANRGMNTEAFF. As DNA, the CDR3 is TGTGCCATCAGTGCAAACAGGGGCATGAACACTGAAGCTTTCTTT. The rearrangement links TRBV10-3 to TRBJ1-1, with 7 bases aligning to TRBD1. Germline V gene lookup returns CDR1 ENHRY and CDR2 SYGVKD. V gave up 4 bases and J gave up 0 bases; unmatched junction bases: 5. There are 15 residues in the CDR3.

V is TRBV11-3 and J is TRBJ2-6; 7 bases agree with TRBD1. The CDR3 extends over 16 amino acids. After removal of 4 bases from V and 0 bases from J, the junction contained 3 bases not matched to a gene. Germline CDR1 and CDR2: SGHNT and YENEEA. The CDR3 DNA reads TGTGCCAGCAGCTCGGGACAGTCCTCTGGGGCCAACGTCCTGACTTTC. Its translation is CASSSGQSSGANVLTF.

This clone appeared a single time. The V gene is TRBV11-2, the J gene TRBJ2-3, with 11 bases matching TRBD2. The CDR3 contains 16 residues. The germline V gene encodes CDR1 SGHAT and CDR2 FQNNGV. V shed 6 bases and J 2 bases; nucleotides not matched to a gene: 7. The DNA of the CDR3 is TGTGCCAGCAGGTCGACTAGCGGGGTAACCACAGATACGCAGTATTTT. Its translation: CASRSTSGVTTDTQYF.

The rearrangement uses TRBV5-1 and TRBJ2-7; 9 bases match TRBD2. Trimming removed 4 bases from V and 0 bases from J; junction bases left unmatched: 8. Germline V gives CDR1 SGHRS, CDR2 YFSETQ. This CDR3 region has 16 residues. The CDR3 sequence is CASSPSWTSVSYEQYF. The CDR3 bases are TGCGCCAGCAGCCCCTCTTGGACTAGCGTCTCCTACGAGCAGTACTTC.

The chain recombines TRBV27 with TRBJ2-2; TRBD1 aligns across 8 bases. J was trimmed by 2 bases and V by 6 bases; bases with no gene match: 5. The CDR3 loop spans 15 amino acids. Germline CDR1 and CDR2: MNHEY and SMNVEV (reference sequence). The CDR3 region is CASRQGQVNTGELFF. DNA of the CDR3: TGTGCCAGCAGACAGGGACAGGTCAACACCGGGGAGCTGTTTTTT.

The chain uses TRBV5-6 and TRBJ2-7, with D perhaps matching TRBD1 (6 bases). V was clipped by 2 bases and J by 5 bases, with 14 bases between them. Germline lookup yields CDR1 SGHDT and CDR2 YYEEEE. This CDR3 has 14 residues. CDR3 DNA sequence: TGTGCCAGCAGCTTTAGGAGTCAGGGGAACGAGCAGTACTTC. Translated: CASSFRSQGNEQYF. The complete variable domain, with remaining parts taken from reference TRBV5-6 and TRBJ2-7, reads DAGVTQSPTHLIKTRGQQVTLRCSPKSGHDTVSWYQQALGQGPQFIFQYYEEEERQRGNFPDRFSGHQFPNYSSELNVNALLLGDSALYLCASSFRSQGNEQYFGPGTRLTVT.

The V gene is TRBV7-9, the J gene TRBJ1-1; 7 nucleotides line up with TRBD1. Germline CDR1 is SEHNR and CDR2 is FQNEAQ (reference sequence). V was pared by 1 base and J by 4 bases, with 9 bases of the junction left unmatched. CDR3 size: 16 residues. CDR3 amino acids: CASSLDRRGFGTEAFF. CDR3 DNA sequence: TGTGCCAGCAGCTTAGACCGCAGGGGGTTCGGCACTGAAGCTTTCTTT.

This chain links TRBV10-1 with TRBJ1-2, with D possibly matching TRBD1 (5 bases). This CDR3 has 17 residues. Trimming removed 2 bases at V and 4 bases at J, with 20 bases between. Germline values: CDR1 WNHNN, CDR2 SYGVQD (reference sequence). CDR3 sequence: CASSERPGTPDPYGYTF. CDR3 nucleotide sequence: TGCGCCAGCAGTGAGCGACCCGGGACTCCGGACCCCTATGGCTACACCTTC.

The V and J genes are TRBV28 and TRBJ2-2; tentative D call: TRBD1 (6 bases). This CDR3 is 15 amino acids long. Trimming shortened V by 6 bases and J by 1 base, and 12 bases separated the two germline ends. Germline V lookup: CDR1 MDHEN, CDR2 SYDVKM. CDR3 coding DNA: TGTGCCAGCAGCCCCGGGACATGGAACACCGGGGAGCTGTTTTTT. Amino acids: CASSPGTWNTGELFF. The whole variable domain, remainder taken from reference TRBV28 and TRBJ2-2, is DVKVTQSSRYLVKRTGEKVFLECVQDMDHENMFWYRQDPGLGLRLIYFSYDVKMKEKGDIPEGYSVSREKKERFSLILESASTNQTSMYLCASSPGTWNTGELFFGEGSRLTVL.

The chain has TRBV5-4 and TRBJ2-7, with 12 bases fitting TRBD2. The CDR3 consists of 15 residues. Germline lookup yields CDR1 SGHNT and CDR2 YYREEE (reference sequence). The V and J ends lost 3 bases and 7 bases, in that order; junction bases with no gene match: 8. The CDR3 nucleotides are TGTGCCAGCAGCTGGGCTAGCGGGGGGGCGGGGGAGCAGTACTTC. Encoded protein: CASSWASGGAGEQYF.